What follows are 14 T cell receptor beta chains derived from one specimen sequenced in a study of shared T cell receptors in the human thymus. Clones were read by immunoSEQ multiplex PCR, and TCRdb kept only the in-frame ones, dropping some. Of some 700,000 clones in the sample, around 87% were seen once. These data are also associated with another study on human thymus T cells.

Sequenced: thymocytes. Receptor source: a boy under two years old with a congenital heart defect.

This chain joins TRBV10-3 and TRBJ2-7; 9 bases line up with TRBD1. J lost 3 bases, V lost 7 bases, and 4 bases had no gene match. CDR3 length: 13 residues. Germline V gene lookup returns CDR1 ENHRY and CDR2 SYGVKD. The CDR3 protein is CAITTGQGYEQYF. Here the CDR3 DNA reads TGTGCCATCACGACGGGACAGGGCTACGAGCAGTACTTC.

Worth noting for this clone: Different DNA sequences within this sample yield the same CDR3. The chain has TRBV5-1 and TRBJ1-3; 8 nucleotides agree with TRBD1. From germline, CDR1 is SGHRS and CDR2 YFSETQ. The CDR3 has 14 amino acids. V lost 9 bases to trimming and J lost 5 bases; unmatched junction nucleotides: 10. The chain's CDR3 is CATTARQGRNTIYF. CDR3 DNA: TGCGCCACTACCGCCCGACAGGGGCGAAACACCATATATTTT.

This rearrangement joins TRBV6-1 to TRBJ1-2; a weak D match, TRBD1 (6 bases). The V end lost 9 bases, the J end lost 1 base, and 18 bases lay between the germline ends. The CDR3 extends over 15 amino acids. Germline V lookup: CDR1 MNHNS, CDR2 SASEGT. The CDR3 is CARKIWTALNYGYTF. In DNA, the CDR3 is TGTGCCAGGAAGATTTGGACAGCGCTTAACTATGGCTACACCTTC.

The chain uses TRBV21-1 and TRBJ2-7; TRBD1 is taken as the D call from the table, unchecked against the DNA. TRBV21-1 is noted as a pseudogene. There are 14 residues in the CDR3. The CDR3 DNA is TGTGCCAGCAGCCCCCGAGCAGGCCGCTACGAGCAGTACTTC. Amino acids: CASSPRAGRYEQYF.

The table lists this clone with a few counts. The gene calls are TRBV7-9 and TRBJ2-5, with D perhaps TRBD2 (6 bases). This CDR3 has 16 amino acids. V was cut by 2 bases and J by 2 bases, with 15 bases left in between. Germline V gene data show CDR1 as SEHNR and CDR2 as FQNEAQ (reference sequence). CDR3 sequence (DNA): TGTGCCAGCAGCTTACCCCCGGGGACTGCACAAGAGACCCAGTACTTC. Its protein product is CASSLPPGTAQETQYF.

The chain uses TRBV4-2 and TRBJ2-1; 13 bases agree with TRBD2. This CDR3 region has 19 residues. Losses at the gene ends were 0 bases for V and 2 bases for J; bases not matched to a gene: 7. Germline lookup yields CDR1 LGHNA and CDR2 YNFKEQ. The CDR3: CASSQEGTSGEPTYNEQFF. The CDR3, as DNA: TGTGCCAGCAGCCAAGAGGGGACTAGCGGGGAGCCGACCTACAATGAGCAGTTCTTC.

The genes are TRBV7-2 and TRBJ1-1; perhaps TRBD1 as D (6 bases). With 0 bases removed from V and 8 bases from J, the gap between germline ends came to 7 bases. The germline V gene has CDR1 SGHTA and CDR2 FQGNSA. The CDR3 sequence is 12 residues long. The CDR3 DNA reads as TGTGCCAGCAGCTTAGCAGGGGGAGAAGCTTTCTTT. Amino acid sequence: CASSLAGGEAFF.

This chain connects TRBV4-2 to TRBJ2-2; 8 nucleotides match TRBD1. Losses at the gene ends were 2 bases for V and 7 bases for J; bases not matched to a gene: 15. Germline lookup yields CDR1 LGHNA and CDR2 YNFKEQ. The CDR3 covers 18 residues. The CDR3 DNA reads TGTGCCAGCAGCCAAACCACCGGATCAGGGGGCGCAAGCGGGGAGCTGTTTTTT. Its protein product is CASSQTTGSGGASGELFF.

V and J are TRBV13 and TRBJ1-2; D uncertain. The germline V gene has CDR1 PRHDT and CDR2 FYEKMQ (reference sequence). The length of the CDR3 is 16 residues. V was pared by 2 bases and J by 4 bases, with 17 bases between. CDR3 sequence: CASSLSTSREPYGYTF. CDR3 in DNA: TGTGCCAGCAGCTTAAGTACGTCCCGGGAGCCCTATGGCTACACCTTC.

V is TRBV2 and J is TRBJ2-7; weak D call: TRBD2 (6 bases). This CDR3 has 11 amino acids. The germline V gene encodes CDR1 SNHLY and CDR2 FYNNEI. Trimming took off 7 bases at V and 6 bases at J, with 10 bases between the two ends. The CDR3 here is CASTWDSEQYF. CDR3 in DNA: TGTGCCAGCACCTGGGACTCCGAGCAGTACTTC.

This clone was seen only once. V and J are TRBV6-5 and TRBJ2-5, with TRBD2 as a possible D gene (7 bases). This CDR3 comprises 14 residues. CDR1 is MNHEY and CDR2 is SVGAGI in the germline V gene. The ends were cut back, 8 bases at V and 4 bases at J, with 17 bases in the middle. DNA of the CDR3: TGTGCCAGCTATCCTAGCGGAGGGGGAGAGACCCAGTACTTC. Encoded protein: CASYPSGGGETQYF.

DNA of the CDR3: TGTGCCAGCAGTTTATCAGCGTACCAAGAGACCCAGTACTTC. This gives the protein CASSLSAYQETQYF. The rearrangement uses TRBV27 and TRBJ2-5; D call uncertain. V lost 0 bases to trimming and J lost 0 bases, with 5 bases between them. Germline V CDR1 and CDR2: MNHEY, SMNVEV (reference sequence). The CDR3 loop spans 14 amino acids.

This clone is a singleton in its sample. The chain employs TRBV4-3 and TRBJ2-2; 16 bases map to TRBD2. The CDR3 length is 21 residues. J was trimmed by 1 base and V by 1 base; bases with no gene match: 9. The germline V gene has CDR1 LGHNA and CDR2 YSLEER. CDR3 sequence (DNA): TGCGCCAGCAGCCAAGGCCCCCGGGGACTAGCGGGAGGGAGGAACACCGGGGAGCTGTTTTTT. Amino acid sequence: CASSQGPRGLAGGRNTGELFF.

The chain employs TRBV4-1 and TRBJ2-1; possibly TRBD1 for D (6 bases). Germline CDR1 reads MGHRA; CDR2 reads YSYEKL. Trimming stripped 3 bases from V and 0 bases from J, with 9 bases between. There are 15 residues in the CDR3. The CDR3 loop is CASSQQGSSYNEQFF. The CDR3 bases are TGCGCCAGCAGCCAGCAGGGGAGCTCCTACAATGAGCAGTTCTTC.